This T cell receptor (beta chain) was sequenced in a study of blood T cell repertoires in COVID-19. Method: immunoSEQ multiplex PCR; TCRdb's copy keeps in-frame clones and lacks some. The data show under 250,000 clones, about 88% seen once. Deletions cut 5 bases from V and 0 bases from J, with 14 bases between. CDR1 is MDHEN, CDR2 SYDVKM, per germline. The CDR3 consists of 15 residues. The receptor's source is a man over 45 who had recovered from COVID-19. The chain recombines TRBV28 with TRBJ2-7, with D possibly being TRBD1 (9 bases). Material for sequencing was peripheral blood. The CDR3 DNA follows: TGTGCCAGCAGTCGGGGGGGACAGGGCTCCTACGAGCAGTACTTC. Protein: CASSRGGQGSYEQYF.